One and the same sample provided the 19 T cell receptor beta chains below, sequenced in a study of shared clonotypes between healthy human individuals. Assay: immunoSEQ multiplex PCR; the TCRdb copy retains only in-frame clones and omits some. The sample yields 760,000 or so clones, around 96% seen once. The naive CD8 subset, CD45RO-negative cells positively selected for CCR7, excluded terminally differentiated effector memory CD45RA+ cells. The source material was naive CD8+ T cells sorted from blood. The receptors here all came from a man aged 25 to 40 in good health.

The rearrangement joins TRBV9 to TRBJ2-7, with 8 nucleotides matching TRBD2. J was trimmed by 7 bases and V by 3 bases; bases with no gene match: 9. Germline V gene lookup returns CDR1 SGDLS and CDR2 YYNGEE. CDR3 length: 14 residues. CDR3 sequence: CASSERAGAYEQYF. The CDR3 DNA follows: TGTGCCAGCAGCGAGAGAGCGGGAGCGTATGAGCAGTACTTC.

The chain is built from TRBV29-1 and TRBJ2-6; 8 bases are shared with TRBD1. V gave up 4 bases and J gave up 0 bases; unmatched junction bases: 5. The CDR3 spans 16 residues. Germline V CDR1 and CDR2: SQVTM, ANQGSEA. In DNA form, the CDR3 reads TGCAGCGTTGGGGACAGGACAAGCTCTGGGGCCAACGTCCTGACTTTC. Translated: CSVGDRTSSGANVLTF.

Comment on this clone: This sample includes further DNA sequences coding for the same CDR3. This chain connects TRBV7-9 to TRBJ1-1, with unresolved D. The germline V and J ends were trimmed by 5 bases and 2 bases, with 6 bases remaining between them. Germline V CDR1 and CDR2: SEHNR, FQNEAQ (reference sequence). The CDR3 totals 12 residues. CDR3 nucleotide sequence: TGTGCCAGCAGCCTCGATAACACTGAAGCTTTCTTT. Translating gives CASSLDNTEAFF.

This chain joins TRBV7-9 and TRBJ2-5, with TRBD1 matching 12 bases. This CDR3 comprises 19 residues. CDR1 is SEHNR, CDR2 FQNEAQ, per germline (reference sequence). After removal of 5 bases from V and 0 bases from J, the junction contained 13 bases not matched to a gene. CDR3 protein: CASSPPGTGGLGYQETQYF. CDR3 nucleotides: TGTGCCAGCAGCCCACCCGGGACAGGGGGCCTAGGGTACCAAGAGACCCAGTACTTC.

The V call is TRBV7-9, the J call TRBJ2-1; no definite D call. This CDR3 spans 13 amino acids. From germline, CDR1 is SEHNR and CDR2 FQNEAQ (reference sequence). Trimming took 5 bases from V and 8 from J, leaving 13 bases between them. DNA of the CDR3: TGTGCCAGCAGCCCCCCTACAAGCGATGAGCAGTTCTTC. It specifies CASSPPTSDEQFF.

The gene calls are TRBV27 and TRBJ1-3; D remains unclear. This CDR3 has 15 residues. Germline loops: CDR1 MNHEY, CDR2 SMNVEV (reference sequence). V lost 2 bases and J 4 bases, leaving 12 bases between the germline ends. CDR3 in amino acids: CASSLTAAGGNTIYF. For the CDR3, the DNA is TGTGCCAGCAGTTTAACGGCGGCTGGAGGAAACACCATATATTTT.

The gene calls are TRBV19 and TRBJ1-1; the D is unclear. V lost 2 bases and J 7 bases, leaving 5 bases between the germline ends. The CDR3 has 11 residues. Germline CDR1 and CDR2: LNHDA and SQIVND (reference sequence). CDR3 region: CASSIWGEAFF. The CDR3 nucleotides read TGTGCCAGTAGTATATGGGGTGAAGCTTTCTTT. The variable domain in full, with the rest retrieved from reference TRBV19 and TRBJ1-1, is DGGITQSPKYLFRKEGQNVTLSCEQNLNHDAMYWYRQDPGQGLRLIYYSQIVNDFQKGDIAEGYSVSREKKESFPLTVTSAQKNPTAFYLCASSIWGEAFFGQGTRLTVV.

This CDR3 reads CASSQGAATNYGYTF. The CDR3 nucleotides are TGCGCCAGCAGCCAAGGGGCAGCGACCAACTATGGCTACACCTTC. This rearrangement joins TRBV4-1 to TRBJ1-2; no reliable D call. The length of the CDR3 is 15 residues. Between the trimmed V and J ends, which lost 1 base and 2 bases, there was a span of 11 bases. Germline-derived CDR1 and CDR2 are MGHRA and YSYEKL.

The chain is built from TRBV30 and TRBJ1-3; D perhaps matches TRBD1 (5 bases). Germline lookup yields CDR1 GTSNPN and CDR2 SVGIG (reference sequence). The CDR3 runs to 15 residues. The germline V and J ends were trimmed by 0 bases and 0 bases, with 9 bases remaining between them. CDR3 DNA sequence: TGTGCCTGGAGTGTGGACATGAGCTCTGGAAACACCATATATTTT. As protein: CAWSVDMSSGNTIYF.

On this clone itself: The identical CDR3 is also encoded by other nucleotide sequences in the sample. V usage is TRBV6-5 and J usage is TRBJ2-7; D call uncertain. Looked up from germline, CDR1 is MNHEY and CDR2 is SVGAGI. V was trimmed by 0 bases and J by 6 bases, leaving 3 bases between them. The CDR3 runs 11 residues. The CDR3 spells CASSYSGEQYF. Here the CDR3 DNA reads TGTGCCAGCAGTTACTCGGGCGAGCAGTACTTC.

The V call is TRBV13, the J call TRBJ2-7, with D possibly being TRBD1 (8 bases). The CDR3 runs 16 residues. Trimming shortened V by 2 bases and J by 4 bases, and 18 bases separated the two germline ends. The germline gives CDR1 PRHDT, CDR2 FYEKMQ (reference sequence). The CDR3 region has the DNA TGTGCCAGCAGCTTATGGGGGGGACAGGTTGGGTACGAGCAGTACTTC. Protein sequence: CASSLWGGQVGYEQYF.

The chain joins TRBV5-1 to TRBJ2-1; 12 bases map to TRBD2. Per germline, CDR1 SGHRS and CDR2 YFSETQ. CDR3 length equals 16 residues. V lost 4 bases, J lost 2 bases, and 4 bases stayed unmatched. This chain's CDR3 is CASSTRTSGTYNEQFF. In DNA, the CDR3 is TGCGCCAGCAGCACTAGGACTAGCGGGACCTACAATGAGCAGTTCTTC. Filled out from reference TRBV5-1 and TRBJ2-1, the complete variable domain reads KAGVTQTPRYLIKTRGQQVTLSCSPISGHRSVSWYQQTPGQGLQFLFEYFSETQRNKGNFPGRFSGRQFSNSRSEMNVSTLELGDSALYLCASSTRTSGTYNEQFFGPGTRLTVL.

CDR3 coding DNA: TGCGCCAGCAGAACCGGGACAGCTAACACCGGGGAGCTGTTTTTT. Translating gives CASRTGTANTGELFF. The chain couples TRBV5-1 to TRBJ2-2; 7 nucleotides match TRBD1. The germline V gene has CDR1 SGHRS and CDR2 YFSETQ. The CDR3 is 15 amino acids. The V segment lost 5 bases and the J segment 2 bases; nucleotides outside the gene matches: 6.

This clone was seen once. This chain uses TRBV18 with TRBJ2-1, with 7 bases identical to TRBD2. The CDR3 sequence is 16 residues long. J lost 0 bases, V lost 2 bases, and 4 bases had no gene match. Germline-derived CDR1 and CDR2 are KGHSH and LQKENI. CDR3 amino acids: CASSPSSGSSYNEQFF. In DNA, the CDR3 is TGTGCCAGCTCACCATCTAGCGGAAGCTCCTACAATGAGCAGTTCTTC.

The J gene is TRBJ2-1, the V gene TRBV13, with 9 bases fitting TRBD2. The germline V gene has CDR1 PRHDT and CDR2 FYEKMQ (reference sequence). Trimming at V came to 5 bases and at J to 0 bases, leaving 11 bases not matched to a gene. CDR3 length: 18 residues. The CDR3 DNA sequence: TGTGCCAGCAGCCCACTGGGGGCGGGAGGGAGCTCCTACAATGAGCAGTTCTTC. The encoded protein is CASSPLGAGGSSYNEQFF.

The chain couples TRBV27 to TRBJ2-7, with D unresolved. The CDR3 extends over 12 amino acids. V lost 5 bases, J lost 6 bases, and 11 bases lay in between. Germline lookup yields CDR1 MNHEY and CDR2 SMNVEV (reference sequence). CDR3 DNA: TGTGCCAGCAGTCCCGCAGGCGGCGAGCAGTACTTC. Translation: CASSPAGGEQYF.

V is TRBV10-3 and J is TRBJ2-7; D unresolved. The CDR3 sequence is 13 residues long. Looked up from germline, CDR1 is ENHRY and CDR2 is SYGVKD. Between the trimmed V and J ends, which lost 6 bases and 2 bases, there was a span of 11 bases. The CDR3 region is CAIRPTDAYEQYF. The DNA of the CDR3 is TGTGCCATCAGGCCGACGGACGCCTACGAGCAGTACTTC.

The rearrangement joins TRBV6-1 to TRBJ2-7, with D possibly being TRBD1 (6 bases). With 4 bases removed from V and 3 bases from J, the gap between germline ends came to 16 bases. The germline V gene has CDR1 MNHNS and CDR2 SASEGT. This CDR3 contains 15 residues. The CDR3 nucleotides read TGTGCCAGCAGTGCCCCGATACAGGGTGGCTACGAGCAGTACTTC. Encoded protein: CASSAPIQGGYEQYF.

The CDR3 loop reads CASSSRLLLYEQYF. The CDR3 region has the DNA TGTGCCAGCAGCTCACGACTATTACTGTACGAGCAGTACTTC. The rearrangement joins TRBV13 to TRBJ2-7; possible D gene TRBD2, 5 bases. V was cut by 4 bases and J by 4 bases, with 14 bases left in between. CDR3 length: 14 residues. Germline-derived CDR1 and CDR2 are PRHDT and FYEKMQ (reference sequence).